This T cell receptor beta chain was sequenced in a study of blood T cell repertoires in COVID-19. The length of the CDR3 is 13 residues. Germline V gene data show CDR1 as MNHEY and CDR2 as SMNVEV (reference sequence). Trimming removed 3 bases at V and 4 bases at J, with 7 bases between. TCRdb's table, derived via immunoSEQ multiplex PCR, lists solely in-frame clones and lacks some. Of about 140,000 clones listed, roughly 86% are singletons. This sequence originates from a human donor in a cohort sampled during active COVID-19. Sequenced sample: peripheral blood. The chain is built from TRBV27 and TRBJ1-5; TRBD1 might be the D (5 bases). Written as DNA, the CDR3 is TGTGCCAGCAGTTTGCAGGGAAATCAGCCCCAGCATTTT. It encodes CASSLQGNQPQHF.